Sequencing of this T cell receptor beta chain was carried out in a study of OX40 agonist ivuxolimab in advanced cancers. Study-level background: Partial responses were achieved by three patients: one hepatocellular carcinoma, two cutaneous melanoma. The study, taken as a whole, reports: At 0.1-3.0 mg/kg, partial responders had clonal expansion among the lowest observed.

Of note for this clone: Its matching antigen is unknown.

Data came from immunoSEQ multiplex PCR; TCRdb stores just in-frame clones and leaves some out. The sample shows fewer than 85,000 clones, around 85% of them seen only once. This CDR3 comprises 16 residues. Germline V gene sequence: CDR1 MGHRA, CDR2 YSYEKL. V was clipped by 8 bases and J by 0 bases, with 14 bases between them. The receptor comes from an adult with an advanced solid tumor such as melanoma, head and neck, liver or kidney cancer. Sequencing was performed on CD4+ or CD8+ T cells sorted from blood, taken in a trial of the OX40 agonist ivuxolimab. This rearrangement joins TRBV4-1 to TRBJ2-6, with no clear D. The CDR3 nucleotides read TGCGCCAGCGCTCCCTTCCAGTTCTCTGGGGCCAACGTCCTGACTTTC. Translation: CASAPFQFSGANVLTF.